The following is a T cell receptor beta chain sequence with its context. Its antigen is as yet unknown. The sample originates from a study of cytomegalovirus exposure and HLA in healthy donors. Use of 60 Vbeta and 13 Jbeta primers characterized the PCR. TCRdb's table, derived via immunoSEQ multiplex PCR, lists solely in-frame clones and lacks some. The sample shows fewer than 250,000 clones, roughly three quarters of them seen only once. Notes on the study in general: In all likelihood, a cluster of highly shared sequence variants was a sequencing artifact. Segments of the TCR beta V type were, in most cases, productive about 90% or about 30% of the time in an earlier analysis.

The germline V gene has CDR1 SQVTM and CDR2 ANQGSEA. This CDR3 is 15 amino acids long. V lost 3 bases, J lost 0 bases, and 12 bases lay in between. The specimen sequenced was PBMCs. The chain uses TRBV29-1 and TRBJ2-1; D perhaps matches TRBD2 (5 bases). The sequence came from a woman aged 18-29 years in good health and CMV-seronegative. The DNA for the CDR3 is TGCAGCGTTGAGAGGCTGGGGAGCTCCTACAATGAGCAGTTCTTC. Translating it yields CSVERLGSSYNEQFF.